This TCR beta chain originates from a study of shared clonotypes between healthy human individuals. Repertoires were generated with immunoSEQ multiplex PCR, while TCRdb's copy carries only in-frame clones and drops some. Counted here are 2 million to 3 million clones, 80% to 95% occurring once; the ten biggest clones make up 0.36%. General observations from the study: It was observed that 5% to 6% of naive CD4 clonotypes were shared across several donors.

For this clone: Its antigen is unidentified.

CDR1 MNHEY and CDR2 SMNVEV come from the germline V gene (reference sequence). The CDR3 runs 14 residues. The ends were cut back, 4 bases at V and 5 bases at J, with 14 bases in the middle. This receptor was obtained from a man between 18 and 29 years old in good health. Some clones in this sample may be carry-over from other donors' samples. Source material: naive CD4+ T cells from PBMCs. Subset specified: CD45RA+ positively selected. The chain is built from TRBV27 and TRBJ2-5, with D unclear. CDR3 sequence reads: CASSSRKGRETQYF. As DNA, the CDR3 is TGTGCCAGCAGTTCCCGGAAGGGCCGGGAGACCCAGTACTTC.